This T cell receptor (beta chain) was recovered during a study of CD8 T cells in Susac syndrome. The T cells that were sequenced for TCR beta were CD8+ and CD4+ cells from blood. Matched for age and sex, the controls were healthy donors. The germline CDR1 and CDR2 sequences are SGHVS and FQNEAQ. Trimming pared 0 bases from V and 3 bases from J, leaving 12 bases between. The CDR3 runs to 16 residues. Reverse transcription used roughly 0.45 to 1 ug RNA and random hexamers. TCRdb passed the immunoSEQ multiplex PCR reads through MiXCR, listing each CDR3 protein once. Among more than 75,000 distinct CDR3 sequences listed, 90% to 95% were seen once.

The chain links TRBV7-8 to TRBJ1-5, with D maybe TRBD1 (6 bases). Material for sequencing was CD8+ T cells from PBMCs. The sequence was collected from a human donor in good health. Written as DNA, the CDR3 is TGTGCCAGCAGCTTAGCGGAGGGGGAGGACAATCAGCCCCAGCATTTT. Protein product: CASSLAEGEDNQPQHF.